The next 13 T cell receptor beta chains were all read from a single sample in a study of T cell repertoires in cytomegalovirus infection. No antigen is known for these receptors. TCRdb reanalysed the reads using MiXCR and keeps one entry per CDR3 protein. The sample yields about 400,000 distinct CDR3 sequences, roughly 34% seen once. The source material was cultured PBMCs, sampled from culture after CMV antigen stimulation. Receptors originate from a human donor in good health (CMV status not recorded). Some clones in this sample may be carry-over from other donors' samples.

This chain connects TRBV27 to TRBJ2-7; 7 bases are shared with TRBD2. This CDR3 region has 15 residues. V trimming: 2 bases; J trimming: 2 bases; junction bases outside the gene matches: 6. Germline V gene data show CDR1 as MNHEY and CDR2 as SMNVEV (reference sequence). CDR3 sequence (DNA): TGTGCCAGCAGTTTAGGGGGGGGAGGGGCCTACGAGCAGTACGTC. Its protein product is CASSLGGGGAYEQYV.

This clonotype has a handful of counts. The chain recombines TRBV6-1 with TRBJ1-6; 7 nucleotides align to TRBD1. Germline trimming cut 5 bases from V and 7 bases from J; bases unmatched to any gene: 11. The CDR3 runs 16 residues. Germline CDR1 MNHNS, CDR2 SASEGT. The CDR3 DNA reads TGTGCCAGCAGTCGCCTACAGGGGAATGAAAATTCACCCCTCCACTTT. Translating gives CASSRLQGNENSPLHF.

The CDR3 is CASSPLAGRTNEQFF. CDR3 nucleotides: TGTGCCAGCAGTCCCTTAGCGGGGCGGACCAATGAGCAGTTCTTC. The chain links TRBV27 to TRBJ2-1; TRBD2 matches at 8 bases. V shed 5 bases, J shed 6 bases, and the junction held 9 bases outside the gene matches. Germline V gene lookup returns CDR1 MNHEY and CDR2 SMNVEV (reference sequence). CDR3 length: 15 residues.

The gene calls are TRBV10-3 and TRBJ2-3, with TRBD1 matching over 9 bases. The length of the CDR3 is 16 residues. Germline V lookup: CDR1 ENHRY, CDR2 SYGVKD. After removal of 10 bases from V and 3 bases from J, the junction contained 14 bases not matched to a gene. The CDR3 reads CATGPTGTGLTDTQYF. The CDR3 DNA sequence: TGTGCCACCGGTCCGACCGGGACAGGGCTGACAGATACGCAGTATTTT.

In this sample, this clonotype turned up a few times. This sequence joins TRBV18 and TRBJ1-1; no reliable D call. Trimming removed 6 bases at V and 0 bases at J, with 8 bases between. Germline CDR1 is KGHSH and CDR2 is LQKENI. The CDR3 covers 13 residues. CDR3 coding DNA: TGTGCCAGCTCTTGGTTAATGAACACTGAAGCTTTCTTT. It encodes CASSWLMNTEAFF.

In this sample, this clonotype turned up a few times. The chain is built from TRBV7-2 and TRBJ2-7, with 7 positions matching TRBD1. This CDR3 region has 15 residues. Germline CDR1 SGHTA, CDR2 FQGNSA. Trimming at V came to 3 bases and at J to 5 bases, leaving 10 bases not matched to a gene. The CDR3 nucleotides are TGTGCCAGCAGCTTGGGCCCGACAGGGATCCACGAGCAGTACGTC. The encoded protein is CASSLGPTGIHEQYV.

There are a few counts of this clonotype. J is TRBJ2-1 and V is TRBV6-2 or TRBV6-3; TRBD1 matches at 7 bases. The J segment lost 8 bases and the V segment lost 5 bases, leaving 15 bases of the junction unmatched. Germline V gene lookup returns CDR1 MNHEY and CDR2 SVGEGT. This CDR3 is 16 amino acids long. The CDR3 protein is CASSSWDSFTMDEQFF. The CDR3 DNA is TGTGCCAGCAGTAGTTGGGACAGCTTCACGATGGATGAGCAGTTCTTC.

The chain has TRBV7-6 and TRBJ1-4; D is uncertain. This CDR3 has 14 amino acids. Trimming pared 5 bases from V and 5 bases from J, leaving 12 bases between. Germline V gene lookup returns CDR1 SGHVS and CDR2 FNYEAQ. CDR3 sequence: CASSPFEGNEKLFF. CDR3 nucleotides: TGTGCCAGCAGCCCGTTTGAGGGAAATGAAAAACTGTTTTTT.

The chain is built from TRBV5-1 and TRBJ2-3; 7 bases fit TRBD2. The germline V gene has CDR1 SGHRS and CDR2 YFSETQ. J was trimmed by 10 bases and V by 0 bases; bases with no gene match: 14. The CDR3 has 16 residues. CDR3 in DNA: TGCGCCAGCAGCTTGGGAGTAGCGGGCCCGGGTCGATCGCAGTATTTT. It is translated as CASSLGVAGPGRSQYF.

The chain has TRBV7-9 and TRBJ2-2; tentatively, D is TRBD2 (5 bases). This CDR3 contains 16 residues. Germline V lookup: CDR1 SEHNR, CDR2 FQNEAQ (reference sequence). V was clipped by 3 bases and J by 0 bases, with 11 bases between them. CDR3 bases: TGTGCCAGCAGCTTGCGGAGCGGTGCGAACACCGGGGAGCTGTTTTTT. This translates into CASSLRSGANTGELFF.

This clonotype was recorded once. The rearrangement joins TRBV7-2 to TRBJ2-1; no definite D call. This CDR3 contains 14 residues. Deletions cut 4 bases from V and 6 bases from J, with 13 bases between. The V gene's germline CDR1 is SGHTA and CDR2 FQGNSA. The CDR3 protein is CASSSIGIRNEQFF. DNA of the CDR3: TGTGCCAGCAGCTCAATAGGGATCCGCAATGAGCAGTTCTTC.

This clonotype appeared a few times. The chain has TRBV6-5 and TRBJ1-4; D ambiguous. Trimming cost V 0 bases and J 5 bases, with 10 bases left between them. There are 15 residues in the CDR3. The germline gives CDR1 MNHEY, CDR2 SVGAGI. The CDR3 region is CASSYSPARNEKLFF. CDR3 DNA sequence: TGTGCCAGCAGTTACTCACCGGCCCGAAATGAAAAACTGTTTTTT.

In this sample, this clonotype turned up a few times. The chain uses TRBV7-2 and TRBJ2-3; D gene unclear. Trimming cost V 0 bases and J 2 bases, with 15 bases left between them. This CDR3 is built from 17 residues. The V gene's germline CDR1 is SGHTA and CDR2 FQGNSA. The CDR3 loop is CASSLAITGLNTDTQYF. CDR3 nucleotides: TGTGCCAGCAGCTTAGCGATTACCGGGCTTAACACAGATACGCAGTATTTT.